This T cell receptor (beta chain) was sequenced during a study of human T cells and chemical hapten exposure. About the research overall: Alopecia areata, totalis or universalis was found in mostly female patients.

This clonotype was observed many times. V lost 4 bases to trimming and J lost 0 bases; unmatched junction nucleotides: 0. Germline values: CDR1 MNHEY, CDR2 SVGEGT. The CDR3 has 14 residues. As processed by the authors: TCR counts had a median of 95,638 per sample and spanned roughly 23,224 to 690,600. TCRdb independently ran MiXCR on the RACE reads; one entry per CDR3 protein. TCRdb's processing, not the study's, gives the V and J calls here. The data show about 380,000 distinct CDR3 sequences, 5.1% seen once. Time point defined: pre-sensitization, week 0. The treatment is: therapeutic diphenylcyclopropenone sensitization with weekly scalp DPC.

The input for sequencing was whole blood, taken in connection with sensitization to the hapten diphenylcyclopropenone (DPC). The gene calls are TRBV6-2 or TRBV6-3 and TRBJ2-7; 10 nucleotides line up with TRBD2. This TCR was sampled from a woman aged 45-65 years with alopecia areata. Some clones in this sample may be carry-over from other donors' samples. The chain's CDR3 is CASSWTSGSYEQYF. CDR3 nucleotide sequence: TGTGCCAGCAGTTGGACTAGCGGCTCCTACGAGCAGTACTTC.